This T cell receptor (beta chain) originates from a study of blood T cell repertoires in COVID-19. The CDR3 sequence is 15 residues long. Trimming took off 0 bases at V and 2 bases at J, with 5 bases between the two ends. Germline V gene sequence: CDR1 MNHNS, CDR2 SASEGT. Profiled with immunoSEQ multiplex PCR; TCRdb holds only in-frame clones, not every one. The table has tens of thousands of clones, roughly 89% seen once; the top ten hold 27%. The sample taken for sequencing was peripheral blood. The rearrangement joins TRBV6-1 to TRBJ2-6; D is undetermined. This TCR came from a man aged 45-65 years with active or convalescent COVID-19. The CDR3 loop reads CASSEATAGANVLTF. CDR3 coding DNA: TGTGCCAGCAGTGAAGCTACGGCTGGGGCCAACGTCCTGACTTTC.